This T cell receptor beta chain originates from a study of blood T cell repertoires in COVID-19. Across the whole study: T cells, B-cell-depleted T cells, or PBMCs supplied cDNA or gDNA.

Germline CDR1 reads SEHNR; CDR2 reads FQNEAQ (reference sequence). The CDR3 loop spans 16 amino acids. V shed 6 bases, J shed 5 bases, and the junction held 11 bases outside the gene matches. Original handling: Using reference gene primer amplification, nucleated cell counts were estimated. Method: immunoSEQ multiplex PCR; TCRdb's copy keeps in-frame clones and lacks some. From that table come the V and J calls and clone size; the DNA was used to work out D and trimming. Here the sample spans a few hundred thousand clones, roughly 87% being singletons. Sequenced input: PBMCs or T cells enriched from blood (not recorded which). The chain employs TRBV7-9 and TRBJ2-1; 9 nucleotides line up with TRBD1. This clonotype originated in a young woman who had recovered from COVID-19. CDR3 residues: CASSRSRGQGNNEQFF. CDR3 coding DNA: TGTGCCAGCAGTCGCAGCCGCGGACAGGGGAACAATGAGCAGTTCTTC.